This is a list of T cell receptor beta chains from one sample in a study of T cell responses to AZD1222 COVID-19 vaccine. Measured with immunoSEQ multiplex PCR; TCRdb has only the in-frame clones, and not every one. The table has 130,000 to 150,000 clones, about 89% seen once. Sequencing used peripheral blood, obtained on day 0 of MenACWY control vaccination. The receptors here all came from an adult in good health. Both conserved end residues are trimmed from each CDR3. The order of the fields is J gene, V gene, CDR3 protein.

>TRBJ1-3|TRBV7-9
ASSFAGQVPGNTIY
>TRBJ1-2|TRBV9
ASSPGWGLHEGYT
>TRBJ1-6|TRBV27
ASSKRQGYNSPLH
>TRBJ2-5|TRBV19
ASSIVSGTGGWETQY
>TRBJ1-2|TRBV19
ASSDRQGYGYT
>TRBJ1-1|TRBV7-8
ASSFRGNTEAF
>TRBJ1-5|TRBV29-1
SAPSARRVYQPQH
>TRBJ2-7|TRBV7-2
ASTPWTGGRFYEQY
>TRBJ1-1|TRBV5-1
ASSLNTMNTEAF
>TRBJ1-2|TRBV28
ASSFPAGGDYGYT
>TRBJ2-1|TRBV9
ASSVGSGGADNEQF
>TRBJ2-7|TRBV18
ASSLAFKGQGDEQY
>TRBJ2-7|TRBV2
ASSTSHEQY
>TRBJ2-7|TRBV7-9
ASSLTGTYEQY
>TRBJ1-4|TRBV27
ASSLFPGPTTNEKLF
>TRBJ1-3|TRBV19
ASRRDRVLGNTIY
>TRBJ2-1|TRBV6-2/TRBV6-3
ASSRLAGVDEQF
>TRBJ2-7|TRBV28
ASSEGGASYEQY
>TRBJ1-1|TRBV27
ASSFSENTEAF
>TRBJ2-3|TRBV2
ASSATSGSTDTQY
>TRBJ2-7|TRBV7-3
ASSLMPGIPYEQY
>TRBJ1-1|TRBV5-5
ASSSGRINTEAF
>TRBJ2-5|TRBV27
ASSLGTGGVETQY
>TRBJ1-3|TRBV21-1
ASSKALSVRAGNTIY
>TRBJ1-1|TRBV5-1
ASSLSQAIRTEAF
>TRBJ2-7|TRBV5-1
ASSPEGFSEQY
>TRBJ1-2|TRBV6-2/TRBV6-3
ASSRTQTHGYT
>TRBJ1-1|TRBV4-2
ASSQGGGFTEAF
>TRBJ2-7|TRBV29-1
SVGREIPYEQY
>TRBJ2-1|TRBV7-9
ASSWRTRGNEQF
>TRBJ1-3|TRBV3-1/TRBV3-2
ASSHRAGNTIY
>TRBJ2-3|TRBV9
ASRGLSTDTQY
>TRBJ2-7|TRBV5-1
ASSLLQDEQY
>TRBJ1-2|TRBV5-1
ASSLEGEGNYGYT
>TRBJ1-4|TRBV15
ATSRDLLPGEKLF
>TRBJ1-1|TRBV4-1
ASSQGMAVTEAF
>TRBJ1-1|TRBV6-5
ASTPNGRDTEAF
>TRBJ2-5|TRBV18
ASSSGTGYRETQY
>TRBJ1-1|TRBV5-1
ASSQGTANTEAF
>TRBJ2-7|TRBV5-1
ASSPLAGTTYEQY
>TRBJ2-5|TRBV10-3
AISPGRAVETQY
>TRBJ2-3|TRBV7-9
ASSRSARTDTQY
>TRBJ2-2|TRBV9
ASSPVPPGGRQNTGELF
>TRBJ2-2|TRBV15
ATSPRQGGTGELF
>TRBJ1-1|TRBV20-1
SARAAGEAF
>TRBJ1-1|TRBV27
ASSPTPGRRNTEAF
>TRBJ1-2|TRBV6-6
ASSDRGPELGYT
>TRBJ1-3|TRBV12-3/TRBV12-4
ALTTGNTIY
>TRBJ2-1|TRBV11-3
ASSHRERNEQF
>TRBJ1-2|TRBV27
ASRSGGLGYT
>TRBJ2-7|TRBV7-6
ASRPPSGQKKLYEQY
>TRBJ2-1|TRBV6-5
ASSYSRGSYNEQF
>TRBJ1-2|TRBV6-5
AGEGRDHNYGYT